One T cell receptor beta chain is described in this entry. Its antigen is unidentified. Germline lookup yields CDR1 SGDLS and CDR2 YYNGEE. The length of the CDR3 is 16 residues. J gave up 4 bases and V 0 bases, and 7 bases lay outside the gene matches. This entry comes from a study of cytotoxic CD8 clonotypes in ibrutinib-treated CLL. Overall study context: The patients, about a dozen relapsed/refractory and 15 treatment-naive, included about 18 who were IGHV unmutated. Mean values per sample were 260,000 or so productive templates and under 100,000 productive rearrangements. Response was recorded as partial in approximately 24 patients and complete in 2; at median around 68 months, around 14 remained remitted and approximately twelve had progressed. Study observations and caveats: Clonality was higher at ibrutinib response and returned toward baseline at progression.

TCRdb's table, derived via immunoSEQ multiplex PCR, lists solely in-frame clones and lacks some. The sample shows a few hundred thousand clones, roughly two thirds of them seen only once. This sequence originates from a human donor with chronic lymphocytic leukemia. Here the sequenced sample was PBMCs, taken after 36 months of ibrutinib treatment. The V gene is TRBV9, the J gene TRBJ1-2; 9 bases align to TRBD1. In DNA, the CDR3 is TGTGCCAGCAGCGTAGGTACAGGGGGCCCCTCCTATGGCTACACCTTC. As protein: CASSVGTGGPSYGYTF.